This T cell receptor (beta chain) was documented in a study of blood T cell repertoires in COVID-19. Study information: Material from acute and convalescent COVID-19 was sourced from the United States, Italy and Spain. The cDNA or gDNA used as material had been derived from T cells, B-cell-depleted T cells, or PBMCs.

Profiling relied on immunoSEQ multiplex PCR, and the TCRdb table lists in-frame clones only, not all of them. The sample records roughly 100,000 clones, about four fifths being singletons. The CDR3 consists of 16 residues. Germline V gene data show CDR1 as MNHEY and CDR2 as SVGEGT. The V gene lost 4 bases and the J gene lost 4 bases, with 19 bases spanning the gap. Source material: peripheral blood. The sequence derives from a man aged 55 to 70 with acute or convalescent COVID-19. V and J are TRBV6-2 or TRBV6-3 and TRBJ2-5, with a tentative D call TRBD1 (6 bases). The CDR3 DNA reads as TGTGCCAGCAGTTCCGAGTTAACAGGGTATGGAGAGACCCAGTACTTC. This sequence encodes CASSSELTGYGETQYF.